The source of this TCR beta chain is a study of technical replicates of blood from a few donors. The CDR3 runs 13 residues. The V gene lost 5 bases and the J gene lost 6 bases, with 14 bases spanning the gap. CDR1 and CDR2 from the germline V gene are MNHEY and SVGAGI. Assay: immunoSEQ multiplex PCR; the TCRdb copy retains only in-frame clones and omits some. The profile shows more than 60,000 clones, 85% to 95% of them singletons. The clonotype originates from a human donor in good health. The chain joins TRBV6-5 to TRBJ2-7; D perhaps matches TRBD2 (6 bases). The sample consisted of T cells isolated from PBMCs. CDR3 coding DNA: TGTGCCAGCAGTGCCTCGGGAGTTAGCGAGCAGTACTTC. Translated, it gives CASSASGVSEQYF.